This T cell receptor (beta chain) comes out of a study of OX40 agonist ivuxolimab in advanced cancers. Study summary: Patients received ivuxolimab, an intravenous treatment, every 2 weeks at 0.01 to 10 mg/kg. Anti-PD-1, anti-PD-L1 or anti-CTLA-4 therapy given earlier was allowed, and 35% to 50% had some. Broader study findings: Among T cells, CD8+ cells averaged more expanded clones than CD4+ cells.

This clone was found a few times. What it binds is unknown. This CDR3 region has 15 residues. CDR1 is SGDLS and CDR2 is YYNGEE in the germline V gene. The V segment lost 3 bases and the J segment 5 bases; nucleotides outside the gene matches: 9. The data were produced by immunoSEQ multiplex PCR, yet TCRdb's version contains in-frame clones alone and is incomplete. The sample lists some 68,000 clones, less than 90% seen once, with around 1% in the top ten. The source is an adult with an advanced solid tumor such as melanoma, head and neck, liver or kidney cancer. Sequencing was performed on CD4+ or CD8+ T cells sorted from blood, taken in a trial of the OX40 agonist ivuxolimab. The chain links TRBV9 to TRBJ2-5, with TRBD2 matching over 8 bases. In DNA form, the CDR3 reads TGTGCCAGCAGCGCCGCAGCGGGAGTTCGGGAGACCCAGTACTTC. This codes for CASSAAAGVRETQYF.